This T cell receptor beta chain was documented in a study of blood T cell repertoires in COVID-19. On the study more broadly: Samples of COVID-19 (acute and convalescent) were obtained from the United States, Italy and Spain.

Original analysis: By means of reference gene primer amplification, nucleated cell counts were estimated. Profiled with immunoSEQ multiplex PCR; TCRdb holds only in-frame clones, not every one. The DNA was the basis for D and trimming; V, J and clone size are from that table. The sample gives about 180,000 clones, roughly 87% of which show up once; less than 10% is in the top ten. The V segment lost 7 bases and the J segment 2 bases; nucleotides outside the gene matches: 7. The CDR3 spans 14 residues. The germline CDR1 and CDR2 sequences are SQVTM and ANQGSEA. The V gene is TRBV29-1, the J gene TRBJ2-3; 9 nucleotides agree with TRBD2. The sequencing sample was made of peripheral blood. This TCR was sampled from a woman in her sixties or seventies with COVID-19, enrolled during active disease. This CDR3 reads CSAPTSGITDTQYF. The CDR3 DNA is TGCAGCGCTCCGACTAGCGGTATCACAGATACGCAGTATTTT.